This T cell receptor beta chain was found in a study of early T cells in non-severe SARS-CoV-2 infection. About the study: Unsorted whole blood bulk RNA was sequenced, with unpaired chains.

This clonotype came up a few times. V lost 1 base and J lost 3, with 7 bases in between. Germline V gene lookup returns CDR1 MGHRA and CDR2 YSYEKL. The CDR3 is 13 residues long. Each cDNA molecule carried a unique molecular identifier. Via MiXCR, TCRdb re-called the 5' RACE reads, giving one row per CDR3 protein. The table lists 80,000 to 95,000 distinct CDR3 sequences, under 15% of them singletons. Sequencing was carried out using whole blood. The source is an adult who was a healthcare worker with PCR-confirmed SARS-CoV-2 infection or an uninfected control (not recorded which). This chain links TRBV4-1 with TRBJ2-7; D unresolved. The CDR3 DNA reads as TGCGCCAGCAGCCAAGTGCTGTTCTACGAGCAGTACGTC. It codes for CASSQVLFYEQYV.